The clone carrying this T cell receptor (beta chain) appeared many times. Antigen: not known. Researchers prepared the TCRbeta library using unique molecular identifiers, the study reports. One entry per CDR3 protein results from TCRdb running MiXCR on the PCR reads. The profile shows about 260,000 distinct CDR3 sequences, under 9.5% of them singletons. V was clipped by 3 bases and J by 2 bases, with 9 bases between them. Germline CDR1 and CDR2: SGHTS and YDEGEE. This CDR3 comprises 14 residues. This specimen comes from a study of T-cell reconstitution after alpha-beta-depleted transplantation in children. Notes on the study in general: About two months after transplant, alpha-beta T cells reportedly came from several hundred expanded graft clones. Some patients' high day-60 TCRbeta diversity was attributed to recipient cells surviving conditioning. At one year after transplant, newly produced T cells mostly accounted for T-cell counts and diversity.

The clonotype comes from a male patient between 5 and 17 years old who had a stem cell transplant for acute lymphoblastic leukemia, so the T cells may come from the graft donor. The rearrangement links TRBV5-8 to TRBJ1-5; D is possibly TRBD1 (6 bases). The sequences come from PBMCs, mostly from graft donor cells, collected 180 days after TCRalphabeta/CD19-depleted stem cell transplant. The CDR3 region is CASSSRQGNQPQHF. The CDR3 nucleotides are TGTGCCAGCAGCTCTCGACAGGGCAATCAGCCCCAGCATTTT.